The 23 T cell receptor beta chains listed next were all sequenced from one sample in a study of beta chain features in type 1 diabetes. The sequenced template was cDNA made from the entire isolated RNA. Data came from immunoSEQ multiplex PCR; TCRdb stores just in-frame clones and leaves some out. Among about 220,000 clones, roughly a tenth were seen once, and the ten largest hold approximately 1.4%. The specimen sequenced was central memory CD4+ T cells from blood. These receptor sequences come from a man between 18 and 29 years old in good health.

This clone was detected a few times. This chain uses TRBV5-5 with TRBJ2-7; D is undetermined. This CDR3 is 11 amino acids long. CDR1 is SGHKS, CDR2 YYEKEE, per germline (reference sequence). V lost 3 bases, J lost 4 bases, and 5 bases lay in between. The CDR3 coding sequence is TGTGCCAGCAGCTGGGGATACGAGCAGTACTTC. Protein: CASSWGYEQYF.

The chain is built from TRBV28 and TRBJ2-2; tentative D call: TRBD2 (5 bases). The germline gives CDR1 MDHEN, CDR2 SYDVKM. V shed 6 bases and J shed 4 bases, with 9 bases lying between them. This CDR3 contains 13 residues. The CDR3 protein is CASRRVPTGELFF. The CDR3 DNA sequence: TGTGCCAGCAGGCGGGTACCCACCGGGGAGCTGTTTTTT.

The table lists this clone with a few counts. The chain has TRBV19 and TRBJ2-3, with D perhaps TRBD2 (6 bases). This CDR3 contains 15 residues. Germline-derived CDR1 and CDR2 are LNHDA and SQIVND (reference sequence). V was clipped by 4 bases and J by 3 bases, with 14 bases between them. CDR3 sequence: CASSTGAPSTDTQYF. The CDR3 coding sequence is TGTGCCAGTAGTACGGGAGCCCCATCGACAGATACGCAGTATTTT.

Many counts were recorded for this clone. The chain couples TRBV7-2 to TRBJ2-1, with TRBD2 as a possible D gene (6 bases). The CDR3 sequence is 16 residues long. Germline assignment: CDR1 SGHTA and CDR2 FQGNSA. With 5 bases removed from V and 7 bases from J, the gap between germline ends came to 21 bases. The CDR3 nucleotides are TGTGCCAGCAGCCCCTCTAAGGGCGGGGTGGGGAATGAGCAGTTCTTC. Translated: CASSPSKGGVGNEQFF.

The V call is TRBV5-1, the J call TRBJ2-1; D is unclear. The germline V gene encodes CDR1 SGHRS and CDR2 YFSETQ. The V and J ends lost 2 bases and 3 bases respectively, with 9 bases between them. The CDR3 extends over 14 amino acids. CDR3 DNA: TGCGCCAGCAGCTTAGAAGGAGACTACAATGAGCAGTTCTTC. Its translation: CASSLEGDYNEQFF.

The gene calls are TRBV30 and TRBJ2-7; the match to TRBD2 covers 11 bases. The V and J ends lost 2 bases and 2 bases, in that order; junction bases with no gene match: 2. The length of the CDR3 is 14 residues. CDR1 and CDR2 from the germline V gene are GTSNPN and SVGIG (reference sequence). The CDR3 nucleotides read TGTGCCTGGAGTAGGGGACTAGCGGCCTACGAGCAGTACTTC. The encoded protein is CAWSRGLAAYEQYF.

A note on this clone: The same CDR3 is also encoded by other DNA sequences in this sample. The V call is TRBV2, the J call TRBJ1-5, with a possible D match to TRBD1 (5 bases). Trimming left V 3 bases short and J 7 bases short, with 7 bases between. Germline assignment: CDR1 SNHLY and CDR2 FYNNEI. The CDR3 runs to 12 residues. CDR3 residues: CASSDRGQPQHF. For the CDR3, the DNA is TGTGCCAGCAGTGACCGGGGGCAGCCCCAGCATTTT.

A few counts support this clone. The chain combines TRBV6-6 with TRBJ2-1; unclear D gene. The CDR3 is 11 residues long. The germline CDR1 and CDR2 sequences are MNHNY and SVGAGI (reference sequence). The V end lost 5 bases, the J end lost 6 bases, and 5 bases lay between the germline ends. CDR3 bases: TGTGCCAGCAGTCGTTTCAATGAGCAGTTCTTC. It translates to CASSRFNEQFF.

CDR3 nucleotide sequence: TGCAGCGTTGACAGGGGAACCTACAATGAGCAGTTCTTC. The encoded protein is CSVDRGTYNEQFF. The V gene is TRBV29-1, the J gene TRBJ2-1; a weak D match, TRBD1 (6 bases). The V gene's germline CDR1 is SQVTM and CDR2 ANQGSEA. The CDR3 covers 13 residues. The V and J ends lost 3 bases and 2 bases respectively, with 8 bases between them.

CDR3 coding DNA: TGTGCCAGCAGTGATTTTTTCTTGGCACGTCGATCCTACGAGCAGTACTTC. It translates to CASSDFFLARRSYEQYF. This chain uses TRBV6-1 with TRBJ2-7; D unclear. Between the trimmed V and J ends, which lost 3 bases and 1 base, there was a span of 19 bases. The CDR3 runs 17 residues. Germline V lookup: CDR1 MNHNS, CDR2 SASEGT.

The sample holds a few counts of this clone. The rearrangement joins TRBV5-1 to TRBJ2-5; the match to TRBD2 covers 9 bases. The germline V gene encodes CDR1 SGHRS and CDR2 YFSETQ. J lost 2 bases, V lost 2 bases, and 1 base had no gene match. CDR3 length: 14 residues. Here the CDR3 reads CASSFAGGQETQYF. CDR3 coding DNA: TGCGCCAGCAGCTTCGCGGGAGGGCAAGAGACCCAGTACTTC. Filled out from reference TRBV5-1 and TRBJ2-5, the complete variable domain reads KAGVTQTPRYLIKTRGQQVTLSCSPISGHRSVSWYQQTPGQGLQFLFEYFSETQRNKGNFPGRFSGRQFSNSRSEMNVSTLELGDSALYLCASSFAGGQETQYFGPGTRLLVL.

The chain employs TRBV5-1 and TRBJ2-5; D unclear. CDR3 length equals 13 residues. The V gene's germline CDR1 is SGHRS and CDR2 YFSETQ. Trimming removed 7 bases at V and 5 bases at J, with 15 bases between. CDR3 in amino acids: CASSKRVGETQYF. The CDR3 bases are TGCGCCAGCTCCAAAAGGGTGGGGGAGACCCAGTACTTC.

This clone was detected only a few times. The J gene is TRBJ2-5, the V gene TRBV7-2, with 9 bases that match TRBD2. V was clipped by 0 bases and J by 2 bases; unmatched bases: 10. CDR3 length: 18 amino acids. Germline CDR1 reads SGHTA; CDR2 reads FQGNSA. The CDR3 sequence: CASSLAHGSGRGQETQYF. The CDR3 DNA reads TGTGCCAGCAGCTTAGCGCATGGTAGCGGGAGAGGGCAAGAGACCCAGTACTTC.

This clone has more than one count but fewer than ten. The chain couples TRBV7-3 to TRBJ1-2, with a weak D call TRBD1 (5 bases). Germline values: CDR1 SGHTA, CDR2 FQGTGA. The CDR3 extends over 15 amino acids. Trimming cost V 2 bases and J 0 bases, with 10 bases left between them. The DNA for the CDR3 is TGTGCCAGCAGCTTACACAGGAACTCTAACTATGGCTACACCTTC. Its translation is CASSLHRNSNYGYTF.

The V gene is TRBV29-1, the J gene TRBJ1-3, with TRBD1 matching over 7 bases. The germline gives CDR1 SQVTM, CDR2 ANQGSEA. J lost 8 bases, V lost 7 bases, and 5 bases had no gene match. There are 11 residues in the CDR3. The CDR3: CSASQGDTIYF. CDR3 nucleotide sequence: TGCAGCGCTTCCCAGGGGGACACCATATATTTT.

This sequence joins TRBV29-1 and TRBJ1-4; 7 nucleotides line up with TRBD1. The V segment lost 4 bases and the J segment 5 bases; nucleotides outside the gene matches: 4. CDR3 length equals 13 residues. Germline CDR1 SQVTM, CDR2 ANQGSEA. Written as DNA, the CDR3 is TGCAGCGTTGGACAGGGTTCCAATGAAAAACTGTTTTTT. This translates into CSVGQGSNEKLFF.

This chain connects TRBV29-1 to TRBJ2-7, with D possibly called TRBD1 or TRBD2 (5 bases each). CDR1 is SQVTM, CDR2 ANQGSEA, per germline. CDR3 length: 15 amino acids. The V gene lost 2 bases and the J gene lost 3 bases, with 17 bases spanning the gap. The CDR3 reads CSVEIPRGAHYEQYF. CDR3 nucleotides: TGCAGCGTTGAAATTCCCCGAGGGGCGCACTACGAGCAGTACTTC.

The chain links TRBV15 to TRBJ1-1; TRBD1 aligns across 7 bases. The CDR3 totals 15 residues. The germline gives CDR1 LNHNV, CDR2 YYDKDF (reference sequence). The ends lost 4 bases at V and 1 base at J; junction bases unmatched: 6. The CDR3: CATSKYRGANTEAFF. The DNA for the CDR3 is TGTGCCACCAGCAAATACAGGGGTGCGAACACTGAAGCTTTCTTT.

This clone was recorded a few times. The V call is TRBV4-2, the J call TRBJ1-4, with a weak D call TRBD1 (5 bases). CDR1 and CDR2 (germline): LGHNA, YNFKEQ. Trimming removed 0 bases from V and 7 bases from J, with 15 bases in between. The CDR3 covers 16 residues. The CDR3 is CASSQDLRGTGEKLFF. DNA for the CDR3: TGTGCCAGCAGCCAAGATCTCCGAGGGACGGGTGAAAAACTGTTTTTT.

The V and J genes are TRBV10-3 and TRBJ2-3, with TRBD2 matching over 7 bases. Germline V gene lookup returns CDR1 ENHRY and CDR2 SYGVKD. Germline trimming cut 0 bases from V and 2 bases from J; bases unmatched to any gene: 5. The CDR3 is 16 residues long. The CDR3 loop is CAISESTLAHTDTQYF. The CDR3 region has the DNA TGTGCCATCAGTGAGTCGACACTAGCGCACACAGATACGCAGTATTTT.

The rearrangement uses TRBV28 and TRBJ2-7; TRBD1 is a possible D gene (6 bases). CDR1 and CDR2 (germline): MDHEN, SYDVKM. The ends were cut back, 3 bases at V and 2 bases at J, with 11 bases in the middle. The CDR3 runs to 14 residues. The CDR3 region is CASSLYRDTYEQYF. The DNA of the CDR3 is TGTGCCAGCAGTTTGTACAGGGACACCTACGAGCAGTACTTC.

This clone occurred a few times. This chain joins TRBV6-6 and TRBJ2-7; D is possibly TRBD1 (6 bases). Germline CDR1 MNHNY, CDR2 SVGAGI (reference sequence). V was shortened by 6 bases and J by 1 base, with 7 bases between the two germline ends. The CDR3 length is 12 residues. For the CDR3, the DNA is TGTGCCAGCAGGGACAGATCCTACGAGCAGTACTTC. This translates into CASRDRSYEQYF.

This chain connects TRBV25-1 to TRBJ2-7; maybe TRBD2 (5 bases). Trimming cost V 6 bases and J 2 bases, with 14 bases left between them. The CDR3 is made up of 14 amino acids. Per the germline V gene, CDR1 is MGHDK and CDR2 is SYGVNS. This chain's CDR3 is CASRGAQATYEQYF. The CDR3 DNA is TGTGCCAGCAGGGGAGCGCAGGCGACCTACGAGCAGTACTTC.